This T cell receptor (beta chain) was sequenced in a study of blood T cells in healthy people across ages. Study results and limitations: The recorded TCR beta diversity per million T cells decreased in a roughly linear manner with age.

A J-beta primer mix and a sample-barcoded 5' primer were used in a second PCR of roughly 6 to 11 cycles. TCRdb re-analysed the 5' RACE reads in MiXCR, keeping a single row per CDR3 protein. The data contain about 620,000 distinct CDR3 sequences, approximately 52% of them singletons. A remark on this clonotype: The antigen is unknown.

This TCR derives from an elderly woman in good health. The sequencing sample was made of blood.

CDR3 nucleotides: TGCAGTGCTAGATCCCGCGTTGAGGCCCAGTACTTC. It codes for CSARSRVEAQYF. The rearrangement joins TRBV20-1 to TRBJ2-5; no clear D. The CDR3 covers 12 residues. Germline CDR1 is DFQATT and CDR2 is SNEGSKA (reference sequence). V lost 2 bases and J lost 9, with 13 bases in between.